One and the same sample provided the 21 T cell receptor beta chains below, sequenced in a study of blood T cell repertoires in COVID-19. Libraries were prepared by immunoSEQ multiplex PCR; TCRdb keeps only in-frame clonotypes and omits some of them. The top ten clones hold under 15% of a sample with hundreds of thousands of clones, less than 90% of them seen once. The sample taken for sequencing was peripheral blood. These receptors were taken from a woman in her seventies with COVID-19, enrolled during active disease.

The rearrangement joins TRBV2 to TRBJ2-7, with D hard to call. Germline CDR1 reads SNHLY; CDR2 reads FYNNEI. CDR3 size: 11 residues. Deletions cut 6 bases from V and 3 bases from J, with 6 bases between. CDR3 region: CASSLNYEQYF. The CDR3 DNA sequence: TGTGCCAGCAGCCTAAACTACGAGCAGTACTTC. Filled out from reference TRBV2 and TRBJ2-7, the complete variable domain reads EPEVTQTPSHQVTQMGQEVILRCVPISNHLYFYWYRQILGQKVEFLVSFYNNEISEKSEIFDDQFSVERPDGSNFTLKIRSTKLEDSAMYFCASSLNYEQYFGPGTRLTVT.

This chain uses TRBV5-6 with TRBJ2-3, with D possibly matching TRBD2 (5 bases). Germline loops: CDR1 SGHDT, CDR2 YYEEEE. The CDR3 is 16 residues long. Trimming cost V 4 bases and J 1 base, with 16 bases left between them. CDR3 amino acids: CASSPAGSGRTDTQYF. The CDR3 nucleotides read TGTGCCAGCAGCCCCGCTGGGAGCGGACGCACAGATACGCAGTATTTT.

This clone was counted once. The V gene is TRBV18, the J gene TRBJ2-3, with 9 positions matching TRBD2. Trimming at V came to 2 bases and at J to 0 bases, leaving 6 bases not matched to a gene. The CDR3 length is 17 residues. Germline values: CDR1 KGHSH, CDR2 LQKENI. The CDR3 loop is CASSPKSGGLSTDTQYF. CDR3 DNA: TGTGCCAGCTCACCAAAAAGCGGGGGGCTTAGCACAGATACGCAGTATTTT.

V usage is TRBV19 and J usage is TRBJ2-1; 11 bases are a match to TRBD2. The CDR3 has 16 amino acids. Germline V CDR1 and CDR2: LNHDA, SQIVND (reference sequence). With 5 bases clipped from V and 3 bases from J, the junction kept 6 bases outside the gene matches. Written as DNA, the CDR3 is TGTGCCAGTAGTGCTAACCTAGCGGGGGGCTACAATGAGCAGTTCTTC. It specifies CASSANLAGGYNEQFF.

In its sample, this clone was seen once. This rearrangement joins TRBV24-1 to TRBJ2-2; D unresolved. The V gene lost 9 bases and the J gene lost 1 base, with 8 bases spanning the gap. Germline lookup yields CDR1 KGHDR and CDR2 SFDVKD. This CDR3 comprises 13 residues. CDR3: CATSRGNTGELFF. The CDR3 DNA sequence: TGTGCCACCTCCAGAGGGAACACCGGGGAGCTGTTTTTT.

A few counts support this clone. The V call is TRBV5-6, the J call TRBJ2-2; D gene unclear. In germline, CDR1 is SGHDT, CDR2 YYEEEE. The CDR3 runs to 16 residues. V shed 0 bases and J shed 6 bases, with 15 bases lying between them. The CDR3 is CASSLGAGEGPGELFF. CDR3 coding DNA: TGTGCCAGCAGCTTGGGGGCAGGTGAAGGTCCCGGGGAGCTGTTTTTT.

The CDR3 loop reads CASNFRGNTEAFF. The CDR3 nucleotides are TGTGCCAGCAATTTCAGGGGGAACACTGAAGCTTTCTTT. The chain has TRBV12-3 or TRBV12-4 and TRBJ1-1; a weak D match, TRBD1 (6 bases). There are 13 residues in the CDR3. The germline V and J ends were trimmed by 7 bases and 1 base, with 10 bases remaining between them.

This chain joins TRBV7-2 and TRBJ2-1, with 10 bases fitting TRBD2. CDR1 and CDR2 (germline): SGHTA, FQGNSA. CDR3 size: 15 residues. V gave up 5 bases and J gave up 4 bases; unmatched junction bases: 5. The CDR3 spells CASSISGGQYNEQFF. DNA for the CDR3: TGTGCCAGCAGCATTAGCGGGGGGCAATACAATGAGCAGTTCTTC.

This chain connects TRBV18 to TRBJ1-3; D call uncertain. This CDR3 has 19 amino acids. CDR1 is KGHSH and CDR2 is LQKENI in the germline V gene. Trimming shortened V by 3 bases and J by 0 bases, and 21 bases separated the two germline ends. The CDR3 sequence is CASSPGSTDNSLSGNTIYF. DNA for the CDR3: TGTGCCAGCTCACCCGGGTCAACCGATAATTCCCTCTCTGGAAACACCATATATTTT.

The V and J genes are TRBV15 and TRBJ2-1; tentative D call: TRBD2 (6 bases). The CDR3 covers 17 residues. Trimming removed 5 bases from V and 2 bases from J, with 19 bases in between. CDR1 and CDR2 (germline): LNHNV, YYDKDF (reference sequence). CDR3 sequence (DNA): TGTGCCACCAGCGGTATGGAGGGGATTAGCACCTACAATGAGCAGTTCTTC. Translated, it gives CATSGMEGISTYNEQFF. Supplemented by reference TRBV15 and TRBJ2-1, the full variable domain reads DAMVIQNPRYQVTQFGKPVTLSCSQTLNHNVMYWYQQKSSQAPKLLFHYYDKDFNNEADTPDNFQSRRPNTSFCFLDIRSPGLGDTAMYLCATSGMEGISTYNEQFFGPGTRLTVL.

This rearrangement joins TRBV5-1 to TRBJ1-2; 12 bases map to TRBD1. V was clipped by 6 bases and J by 5 bases; unmatched bases: 5. CDR3 size: 14 residues. Germline CDR1 SGHRS, CDR2 YFSETQ. The CDR3 spells CASTPGQGAYGYTF. The DNA of the CDR3 is TGCGCCAGCACCCCGGGACAGGGGGCGTATGGCTACACCTTC.

The V call is TRBV9, the J call TRBJ2-7; a weak D match, TRBD1 (6 bases). Germline CDR1 SGDLS, CDR2 YYNGEE. The CDR3 extends over 17 amino acids. V was clipped by 0 bases and J by 0 bases, with 16 bases between them. In DNA form, the CDR3 reads TGTGCCAGCAGCGTAGGACTTACAGGGAGTTACTCCTACGAGCAGTACTTC. Translating gives CASSVGLTGSYSYEQYF.

This chain's CDR3 is CASSFRGNEKLFF. CDR3 coding DNA: TGTGCCAGCAGTTTCCGAGGGAATGAAAAACTGTTTTTT. The J gene is TRBJ1-4, the V gene TRBV27; D call uncertain. CDR3 length equals 13 residues. Deletions cut 3 bases from V and 5 bases from J, with 7 bases between. Germline values: CDR1 MNHEY, CDR2 SMNVEV (reference sequence). The whole variable domain, remainder taken from reference TRBV27 and TRBJ1-4, is EAQVTQNPRYLITVTGKKLTVTCSQNMNHEYMSWYRQDPGLGLRQIYYSMNVEVTDKGDVPEGYKVSRKEKRNFPLILESPSPNQTSLYFCASSFRGNEKLFFGSGTQLSVL.

V gene TRBV5-6 combines with J gene TRBJ1-2, with TRBD1 as a possible D gene (6 bases). V was clipped by 4 bases and J by 6 bases, with 16 bases between them. CDR1 and CDR2 from the germline V gene are SGHDT and YYEEEE. This CDR3 is built from 14 residues. The chain's CDR3 is CASSPDSLIHGYTF. CDR3 nucleotides: TGTGCCAGCAGCCCGGACAGTTTAATCCATGGCTACACCTTC.

The rearrangement joins TRBV2 to TRBJ1-6; 10 bases are a match to TRBD1. Trimming took 10 bases from V and 8 from J; bases not matched to a gene: 8. CDR1 is SNHLY, CDR2 FYNNEI, per germline. CDR3 size: 14 residues. This CDR3 is CATSAGQGDSPLHF. The CDR3 bases are TGTGCCACCTCGGCCGGACAGGGGGATTCACCCCTCCACTTT.

V usage is TRBV5-1 and J usage is TRBJ2-2; 8 nucleotides line up with TRBD1. This CDR3 is built from 16 residues. The V segment lost 0 bases and the J segment 5 bases; nucleotides outside the gene matches: 6. Germline assignment: CDR1 SGHRS and CDR2 YFSETQ. The CDR3 DNA is TGCGCCAGCAGCTTGGCCCCGGGACAGGCGACCGGGGAGCTGTTTTTT. This codes for CASSLAPGQATGELFF. The variable domain in full, with the rest retrieved from reference TRBV5-1 and TRBJ2-2, is KAGVTQTPRYLIKTRGQQVTLSCSPISGHRSVSWYQQTPGQGLQFLFEYFSETQRNKGNFPGRFSGRQFSNSRSEMNVSTLELGDSALYLCASSLAPGQATGELFFGEGSRLTVL.

In this sample, this clone turned up once. The gene calls are TRBV19 and TRBJ1-1; 7 positions match TRBD1. Germline V CDR1 and CDR2: LNHDA, SQIVND (reference sequence). V lost 8 bases and J lost 2; bases outside the gene matches: 11. The CDR3 contains 15 residues. The CDR3 DNA sequence: TGTGCCAGTCGCGGACTGACAGGGTTCAACACTGAAGCTTTCTTT. Encoded protein: CASRGLTGFNTEAFF.

The V call is TRBV30, the J call TRBJ1-2; possible D gene TRBD1, 6 bases. In germline, CDR1 is GTSNPN, CDR2 SVGIG (reference sequence). This CDR3 is built from 12 residues. V gave up 2 bases and J gave up 6 bases, with 10 bases separating them. CDR3 in amino acids: CAWSPGGHGYTF. CDR3 DNA sequence: TGTGCCTGGAGTCCCGGGGGGCATGGCTACACCTTC.

The V gene is TRBV7-2, the J gene TRBJ1-2, with TRBD1 matching 8 bases. Per the germline V gene, CDR1 is SGHTA and CDR2 is FQGNSA. Trimming at V came to 5 bases and at J to 4 bases, leaving 3 bases not matched to a gene. The CDR3 has 13 residues. CDR3 in DNA: TGTGCCAGCAGCGTTGACAGGGGCTATGGCTACACCTTC. Residues: CASSVDRGYGYTF.

The rearrangement uses TRBV7-8 and TRBJ1-1, with TRBD1 matching over 10 bases. This CDR3 has 14 amino acids. V shed 5 bases, J shed 4 bases, and the junction held 4 bases outside the gene matches. The germline V gene encodes CDR1 SGHVS and CDR2 FQNEAQ. The CDR3 spells CASSRWDRGTEAFF. In DNA, the CDR3 is TGTGCCAGCAGCAGATGGGACAGGGGCACTGAAGCTTTCTTT.

This clone was counted only a few times. The CDR3 loop reads CSVEKPGERYGYTF. The CDR3 DNA reads TGCAGCGTTGAGAAACCAGGGGAGCGCTATGGCTACACCTTC. This chain connects TRBV29-1 to TRBJ1-2; tentative D call: TRBD1 (6 bases). Germline CDR1 SQVTM, CDR2 ANQGSEA. With 3 bases removed from V and 4 bases from J, the gap between germline ends came to 15 bases. The CDR3 spans 14 residues.